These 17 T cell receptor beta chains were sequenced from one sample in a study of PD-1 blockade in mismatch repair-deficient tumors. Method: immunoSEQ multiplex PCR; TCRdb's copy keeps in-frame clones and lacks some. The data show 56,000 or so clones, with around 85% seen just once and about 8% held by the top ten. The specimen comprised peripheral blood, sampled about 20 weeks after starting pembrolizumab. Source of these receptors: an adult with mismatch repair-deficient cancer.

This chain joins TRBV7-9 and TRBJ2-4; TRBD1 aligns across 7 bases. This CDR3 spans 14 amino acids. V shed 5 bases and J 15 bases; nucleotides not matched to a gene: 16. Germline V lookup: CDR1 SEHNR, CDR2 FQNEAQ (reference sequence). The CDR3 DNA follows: TGTGCCAGCAGCCCCGGGACAGCCCAATTGTTTCGGTACTTC. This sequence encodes CASSPGTAQLFRYF.

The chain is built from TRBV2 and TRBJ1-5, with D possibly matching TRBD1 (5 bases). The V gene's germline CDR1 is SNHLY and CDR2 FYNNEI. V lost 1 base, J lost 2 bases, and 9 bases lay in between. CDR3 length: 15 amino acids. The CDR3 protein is CASSEGGVGNQPQHF. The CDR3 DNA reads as TGTGCCAGCAGTGAAGGAGGGGTCGGCAATCAGCCCCAGCATTTT.

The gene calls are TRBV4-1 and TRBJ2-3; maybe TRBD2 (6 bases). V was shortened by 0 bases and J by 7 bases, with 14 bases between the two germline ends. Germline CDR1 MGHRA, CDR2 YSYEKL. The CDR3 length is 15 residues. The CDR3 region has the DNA TGCGCCAGCAGCCAAGAGATGGTAGCGGATTATACGCAGTATTTT. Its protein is CASSQEMVADYTQYF.

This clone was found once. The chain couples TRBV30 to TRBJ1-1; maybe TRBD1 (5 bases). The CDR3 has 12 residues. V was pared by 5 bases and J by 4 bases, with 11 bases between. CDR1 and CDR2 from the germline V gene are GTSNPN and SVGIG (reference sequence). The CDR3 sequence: CAWGGEATEAFF. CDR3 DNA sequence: TGTGCCTGGGGAGGGGAGGCCACTGAAGCTTTCTTT.

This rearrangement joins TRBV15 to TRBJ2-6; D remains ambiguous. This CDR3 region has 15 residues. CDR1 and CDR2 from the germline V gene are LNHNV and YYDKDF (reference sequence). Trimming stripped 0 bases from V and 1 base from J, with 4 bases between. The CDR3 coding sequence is TGTGCCACCAGCAGAGATAGGTCTGGGGCCAACGTCCTGACTTTC. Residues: CATSRDRSGANVLTF.

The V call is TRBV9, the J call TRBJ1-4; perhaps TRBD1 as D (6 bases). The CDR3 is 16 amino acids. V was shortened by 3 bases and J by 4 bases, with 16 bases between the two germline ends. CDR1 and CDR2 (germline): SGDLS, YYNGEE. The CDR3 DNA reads TGTGCCAGCAGCGGGGGGCGGGGCTGGAGTAATGAAAAACTGTTTTTT. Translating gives CASSGGRGWSNEKLFF.

The CDR3 here is CAWSILTSGGGETQYF. CDR3 DNA sequence: TGTGCCTGGAGTATCCTGACTAGCGGAGGAGGGGAGACCCAGTACTTC. V usage is TRBV30 and J usage is TRBJ2-5; 9 bases match TRBD2. The CDR3 is 16 amino acids. J gave up 5 bases and V 2 bases, and 12 bases lay outside the gene matches. CDR1 is GTSNPN, CDR2 SVGIG, per germline (reference sequence).

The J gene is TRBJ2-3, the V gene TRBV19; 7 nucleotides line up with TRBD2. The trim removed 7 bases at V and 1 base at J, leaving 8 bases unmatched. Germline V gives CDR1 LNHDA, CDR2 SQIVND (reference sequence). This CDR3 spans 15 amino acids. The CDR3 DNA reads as TGTGCCAGTACCGGTGGACTAGTCGGCACAGATACGCAGTATTTT. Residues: CASTGGLVGTDTQYF. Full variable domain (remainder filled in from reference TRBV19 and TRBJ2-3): DGGITQSPKYLFRKEGQNVTLSCEQNLNHDAMYWYRQDPGQGLRLIYYSQIVNDFQKGDIAEGYSVSREKKESFPLTVTSAQKNPTAFYLCASTGGLVGTDTQYFGPGTRLTVL.

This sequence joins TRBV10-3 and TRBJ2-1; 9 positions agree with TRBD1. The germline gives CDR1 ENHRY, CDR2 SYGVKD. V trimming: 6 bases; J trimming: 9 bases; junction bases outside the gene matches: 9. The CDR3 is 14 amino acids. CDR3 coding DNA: TGTGCCATCAGGAGGACAGGGGTTGGGGGTGAGCAGTTCTTC. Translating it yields CAIRRTGVGGEQFF.

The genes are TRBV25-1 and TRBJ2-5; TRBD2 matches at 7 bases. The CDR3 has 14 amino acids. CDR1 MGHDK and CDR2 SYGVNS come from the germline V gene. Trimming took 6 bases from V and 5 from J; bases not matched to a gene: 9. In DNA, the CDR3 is TGTGCCAGCAGCAACCTCGGACTAGGGGAGACCCAGTACTTC. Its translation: CASSNLGLGETQYF. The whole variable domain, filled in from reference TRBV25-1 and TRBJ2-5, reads EADIYQTPRYLVIGTGKKITLECSQTMGHDKMYWYQQDPGMELHLIHYSYGVNSTEKGDLSSESTVSRIRTEHFPLTLESARPSHTSQYLCASSNLGLGETQYFGPGTRLLVL.

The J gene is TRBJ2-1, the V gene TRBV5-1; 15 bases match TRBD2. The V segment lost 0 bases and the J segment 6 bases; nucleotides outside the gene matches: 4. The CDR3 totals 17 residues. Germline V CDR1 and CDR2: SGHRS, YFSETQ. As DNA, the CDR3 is TGCGCCAGCAGCTTGGGGACTAGCGGGAGGGTACGCAATGAGCAGTTCTTC. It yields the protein CASSLGTSGRVRNEQFF.

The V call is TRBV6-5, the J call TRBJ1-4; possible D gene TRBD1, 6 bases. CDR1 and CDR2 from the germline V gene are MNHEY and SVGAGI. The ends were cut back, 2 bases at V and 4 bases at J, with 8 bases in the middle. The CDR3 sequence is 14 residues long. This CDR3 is CASSYRGLNEKLFF. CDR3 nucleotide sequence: TGTGCCAGCAGTTACCGGGGGCTTAATGAAAAACTGTTTTTT.

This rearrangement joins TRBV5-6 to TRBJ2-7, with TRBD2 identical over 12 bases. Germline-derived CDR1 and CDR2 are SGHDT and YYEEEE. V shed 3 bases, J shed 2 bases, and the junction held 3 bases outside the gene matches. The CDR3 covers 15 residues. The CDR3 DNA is TGTGCCAGCAGCTCTCTAGCGGGAGGGACCTACGAGCAGTACTTC. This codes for CASSSLAGGTYEQYF.

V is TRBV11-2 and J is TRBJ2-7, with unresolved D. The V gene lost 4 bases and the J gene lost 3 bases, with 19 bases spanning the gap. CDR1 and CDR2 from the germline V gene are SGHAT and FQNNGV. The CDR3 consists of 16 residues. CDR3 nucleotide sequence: TGTGCCAGCAGCTCCCGACCGGTCGGGCTCGTCTACGAGCAGTACTTC. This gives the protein CASSSRPVGLVYEQYF.

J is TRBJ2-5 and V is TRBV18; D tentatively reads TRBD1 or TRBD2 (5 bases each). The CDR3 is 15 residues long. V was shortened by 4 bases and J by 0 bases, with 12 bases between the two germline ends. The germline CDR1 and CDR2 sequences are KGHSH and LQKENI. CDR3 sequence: CASSRDGRHQETQYF. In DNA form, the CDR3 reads TGTGCCAGCTCACGGGACGGGCGTCACCAAGAGACCCAGTACTTC.

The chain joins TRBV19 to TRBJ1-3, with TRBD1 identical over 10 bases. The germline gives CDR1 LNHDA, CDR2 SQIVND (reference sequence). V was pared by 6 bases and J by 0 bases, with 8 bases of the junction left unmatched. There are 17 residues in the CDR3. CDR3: CASRRGGQGNSGNTIYF. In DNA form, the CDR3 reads TGTGCCAGTAGAAGAGGGGGACAGGGGAACTCTGGAAACACCATATATTTT. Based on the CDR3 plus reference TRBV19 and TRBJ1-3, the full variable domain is DGGITQSPKYLFRKEGQNVTLSCEQNLNHDAMYWYRQDPGQGLRLIYYSQIVNDFQKGDIAEGYSVSREKKESFPLTVTSAQKNPTAFYLCASRRGGQGNSGNTIYFGEGSWLTVV.

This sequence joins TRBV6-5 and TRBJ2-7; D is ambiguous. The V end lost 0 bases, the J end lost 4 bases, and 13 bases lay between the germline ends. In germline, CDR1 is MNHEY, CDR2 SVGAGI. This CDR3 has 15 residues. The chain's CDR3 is CASSYSTPRRYEQYF. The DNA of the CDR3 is TGTGCCAGCAGTTACTCGACTCCTCGGCGGTACGAGCAGTACTTC.